This T cell receptor beta chain was sequenced in a study of T cell repertoires in cytomegalovirus infection. Whole-study context: Epitope selection comprised recently identified HLA-C-restricted CMV epitopes and well-studied HLA-B-restricted CMV epitopes. Indications came from public TCR beta signatures; they pointed to CMV infection and to a matching HLA type. General study points: Dominant in the ex vivo response were TCR beta clonotypes restricted by HLA-C and specific for CMV. Of the TCR beta families, the public ones yielded a cumulative frequency that identified carriers of CMV plus the relevant HLA.

TCRdb reprocessed the reads with MiXCR, giving one entry per CDR3 protein. Of 900,000 to 950,000 distinct CDR3 sequences listed, approximately 30% are singletons. Notes on this clonotype: The antigen remains undetermined.

Germline CDR1 is LNHDA and CDR2 is SQIVND (reference sequence). The CDR3 is made up of 16 amino acids. Trimming cost V 4 bases and J 4 bases; bases outside gene matches: 6. The sequence was collected from a human donor in good health (CMV status not recorded). Some clones in this sample may be carry-over from other donors' samples. V and J are TRBV19 and TRBJ2-1, with TRBD2 matching 11 bases. The input for sequencing was cultured CD8+ T cells from PBMCs, taken from culture after CMV antigen stimulation. CDR3 protein: CASSTPGTSGYNEQFF. The CDR3, as DNA: TGTGCCAGTAGTACCCCCGGGACTAGCGGTTACAATGAGCAGTTCTTC.